The 29 T cell receptor beta chains below come from one sample, sequenced in a study of post-analysis software for immune sequencing data (dated by TCRdb to about 2015). Study-wide conclusions, independent of this receptor: Significantly higher frequencies in patients than in controls were found for about five TRBV segments, including TRBV5-6, TRBV5-1 and TRBV20-1.

Their cognate antigens are unknown. Library method: PCR. Reads for this sample came from an Illumina HiSeq 2500. To reduce PCR and sequencing biases, unique molecular identifiers were built into the TCR beta cDNA libraries. TCRdb's own reprocessing of the public reads used fastp at Q25 and MiXCR and kept productive beta chains. Merged by CDR3 protein, the rows form single entries marked with the most common genes and DNA. The sample table lists about 770,000 distinct CDR3 sequences, more than 45% of them with a count of one. The ten largest clones represent around 4.7% of the sample. The specimen sequenced was blood. The receptors come from a girl under 18 with multiple sclerosis.

As to this clonotype: It may be a read error: a sequence one base away is much more abundant. The V gene is TRBV27, the J gene TRBJ1-2, with TRBD1 matching over 8 bases. The CDR3 length is 13 residues. Trimming removed 6 bases from V and 3 bases from J; junction bases left unmatched: 3. From germline, CDR1 is MNHEY and CDR2 SMNVEV (reference sequence). The CDR3, as DNA: TGTGCCAGCAGGCCGACAGGGGACTATGGCTACACCTTC. This gives the protein CASRPTGDYGYTF.

This chain uses TRBV7-9 with TRBJ1-2; D unresolved. The CDR3 spans 12 residues. Per germline, CDR1 SEHNR and CDR2 FQNEAQ (reference sequence). The V gene lost 1 base and the J gene lost 6 bases, with 6 bases spanning the gap. The CDR3 region is CASSLEQHGYTF. CDR3 coding DNA: TGTGCCAGCAGCTTAGAACAGCATGGCTACACCTTC.

CDR3 coding DNA: TGTGCCAGCAGGAGCCTTTCGAGCACCGGGGAGCTGTTTTTT. Its translation is CASRSLSSTGELFF. The rearrangement uses TRBV12-3 or TRBV12-4 and TRBJ2-2; D ambiguous. The CDR3 spans 14 residues. V gave up 6 bases and J gave up 4 bases, with 12 bases separating them.

This rearrangement joins TRBV7-9 to TRBJ2-1; 7 nucleotides agree with TRBD2. The CDR3 extends over 15 amino acids. V lost 0 bases and J lost 8; bases outside the gene matches: 7. Germline V gene lookup returns CDR1 SEHNR and CDR2 FQNEAQ (reference sequence). CDR3: CASSLARGGLDEQFF. In nucleotides, the CDR3 is TGTGCCAGCAGCTTAGCGCGGGGAGGGCTGGATGAGCAGTTCTTC.

This clonotype was counted only a few times. V and J are TRBV12-3 or TRBV12-4 and TRBJ1-2; no clear D gene. The V and J ends lost 1 base and 8 bases respectively, with 17 bases between them. CDR3 size: 15 residues. CDR3 nucleotides: TGTGCCAGCAGTTTAGTGGTCCCTAGGGTGGGGGGCTACACCTTC. It specifies CASSLVVPRVGGYTF.

As for this clonotype: The junction departs from the called germline gene at one end, perhaps through a read error. The rearrangement joins TRBV12-5 to TRBJ2-5, with TRBD2 matching 11 bases. The CDR3 runs 17 residues. Germline V gene data show CDR1 as LGHNT and CDR2 as FRNRAP. The CDR3 region has the DNA TGTGCTAGTGGTTGGGAGACTAGCGGGACCTACCGAGAGACCCGGTACTTC. This gives the protein CASGWETSGTYRETRYF.

The chain joins TRBV6-1 to TRBJ1-5; D is perhaps TRBD1 (5 bases). The CDR3 loop spans 15 amino acids. V was clipped by 6 bases and J by 0 bases, with 12 bases between them. CDR1 and CDR2 (germline): MNHNS, SASEGT. This CDR3 reads CASSARVYSNQPQHF. For the CDR3, the DNA is TGTGCCAGCAGCGCCAGGGTTTATAGCAATCAGCCCCAGCATTTT.

The chain has TRBV30 and TRBJ2-7; TRBD2 agrees at 8 bases. The junction had 2 bases not matched to a gene; V was cut back by 2 bases and J by 5 bases. This CDR3 region has 12 residues. CDR1 is GTSNPN and CDR2 is SVGIG in the germline V gene (reference sequence). The CDR3, as DNA: TGTGCCTGGAGTAGGCGGGAGGACGAGCAGTACTTC. Its protein is CAWSRREDEQYF. The full variable domain, with the rest looked up from reference TRBV30 and TRBJ2-7, is SQTIHQWPATLVQPVGSPLSLECTVEGTSNPNLYWYRQAAGRGLQLLFYSVGIGQISSEVPQNLSASRPQDRQFILSSKKLLLSDSGFYLCAWSRREDEQYFGPGTRLTVT.

The genes are TRBV10-3 and TRBJ2-6; 7 nucleotides match TRBD1. Trimming cost V 9 bases and J 0 bases; bases outside gene matches: 11. Germline V gives CDR1 ENHRY, CDR2 SYGVKD. CDR3 length: 17 amino acids. Here the CDR3 DNA reads TGTGCCATTCCCCGGGACAGCGGTGACTCTGGGGCCAACGTCCTGACTTTC. Residues: CAIPRDSGDSGANVLTF.

The chain links TRBV28 to TRBJ2-7, with D tentatively TRBD1 (7 bases). V dropped 2 bases and J dropped 1 base, with 15 bases sitting between them. Germline V gene lookup returns CDR1 MDHEN and CDR2 SYDVKM. This CDR3 contains 16 residues. The CDR3 DNA sequence: TGTGCCAGCAGTTTAAGTGGCAGGGGGGTTTCCTACGAGCAGTACTTC. It is translated as CASSLSGRGVSYEQYF.

Regarding this clonotype: One end of the junction is discordant with germline, which a read error may explain. This sequence joins TRBV12-3 or TRBV12-4 and TRBJ2-7, with TRBD1 identical over 8 bases. The CDR3 is 15 amino acids. Written as DNA, the CDR3 is TGTGCCGGCAGTTTCGGACAGGGCTTCGGAAACGAGCAGTACTTC. This sequence encodes CAGSFGQGFGNEQYF.

This clonotype was found a few times. The chain has TRBV11-2 and TRBJ2-5; no definite D call. Germline lookup yields CDR1 SGHAT and CDR2 FQNNGV. V lost 4 bases, J lost 1 base, and 13 bases lay in between. The CDR3 length is 15 residues. CDR3 residues: CASSSPRVAQETQYF. As DNA, the CDR3 is TGTGCCAGCAGCTCCCCCCGGGTCGCCCAAGAGACCCAGTACTTC.

This chain connects TRBV7-9 to TRBJ2-3; perhaps TRBD2 as D (6 bases). Trimming took off 5 bases at V and 4 bases at J, with 22 bases between the two ends. This CDR3 contains 17 residues. Germline lookup yields CDR1 SEHNR and CDR2 FQNEAQ (reference sequence). The CDR3 here is CASSETAGTERSDTQYF. CDR3 DNA sequence: TGTGCCAGCAGCGAGACCGCCGGGACTGAGAGATCAGATACGCAGTATTTT.

J is TRBJ2-7 and V is TRBV20-1, with 7 bases aligning to TRBD1. CDR1 is DFQATT and CDR2 is SNEGSKA in the germline V gene (reference sequence). This CDR3 has 14 residues. The V segment lost 6 bases and the J segment 0 bases; nucleotides outside the gene matches: 8. The CDR3 DNA reads TGCAGTGCCCACGACAGGGAAGCCTCCTACGAGCAGTACTTC. Its translation is CSAHDREASYEQYF.

This clonotype showed up just a few times. V usage is TRBV5-1 and J usage is TRBJ2-3, with D possibly being TRBD2 (5 bases). Germline V gene sequence: CDR1 SGHRS, CDR2 YFSETQ. V lost 1 base, J lost 2 bases, and 11 bases lay in between. The CDR3 runs to 15 residues. CDR3 DNA sequence: TGCGCCAGCAGCTTGACGACTACACCCACAGATACGCAGTATTTT. It yields the protein CASSLTTTPTDTQYF.

This clonotype was observed a handful of times. The chain joins TRBV20-1 to TRBJ2-3; D perhaps matches TRBD2 (6 bases). This CDR3 comprises 16 residues. V was pared by 0 bases and J by 0 bases, with 13 bases between. The V gene's germline CDR1 is DFQATT and CDR2 SNEGSKA (reference sequence). The CDR3 DNA reads TGCAGTGCTAGAGATAGGAGACTAGTGAGCACAGATACGCAGTATTTT. This sequence encodes CSARDRRLVSTDTQYF.

This clonotype was seen more than once but under ten times. The chain links TRBV3-1 to TRBJ2-7, with TRBD2 as a possible D gene (6 bases). The V gene lost 0 bases and the J gene lost 2 bases, with 14 bases spanning the gap. The CDR3 is 16 residues long. CDR1 is LGHDT and CDR2 is YNNKEL in the germline V gene (reference sequence). CDR3 amino acids: CASSQDISSGPYEQYF. CDR3 DNA sequence: TGTGCCAGCAGCCAAGACATCAGTAGCGGACCCTACGAGCAGTACTTC.

The V gene is TRBV30, the J gene TRBJ2-1, with unresolved D. The length of the CDR3 is 12 residues. Germline CDR1 is GTSNPN and CDR2 is SVGIG (reference sequence). The V end was cut by 0 bases, the J end by 7 bases, with 7 bases between. CDR3 loop: CAWSVPVNEQFF. CDR3 bases: TGTGCCTGGAGTGTACCGGTGAATGAGCAGTTCTTC.

The V gene is TRBV6-5, the J gene TRBJ1-5; no definite D call. V shed 0 bases and J shed 5 bases, with 11 bases lying between them. Germline CDR1 reads MNHEY; CDR2 reads SVGAGI. The CDR3 totals 15 residues. Here the CDR3 DNA reads TGTGCCAGCAGTTACTCAAGGGCCCCAGATCAGCCCCAGCATTTT. This codes for CASSYSRAPDQPQHF.

This clonotype occurred a few times. The chain has TRBV4-1 and TRBJ1-2; 7 nucleotides agree with TRBD1. CDR3 length: 15 residues. V was clipped by 0 bases and J by 5 bases; unmatched bases: 6. Germline CDR1 MGHRA, CDR2 YSYEKL. Here the CDR3 reads CASSQDGDSYYGYTF. The CDR3 DNA reads as TGCGCCAGCAGCCAAGATGGGGACAGCTATTATGGCTACACCTTC.

This clonotype has a handful of counts. The junction and the germline gene differ at one end; a read error may be behind it. The gene calls are TRBV12-3 or TRBV12-4 and TRBJ2-7; a possible D gene is TRBD2 (6 bases). The CDR3 sequence is 13 residues long. The CDR3: CANSGGASALEYF. The CDR3 DNA follows: TGTGCCAACAGTGGTGGGGCTAGCGCGTTGGAGTACTTC.

Only a few counts were recorded for this clonotype. The chain couples TRBV9 to TRBJ2-7; possibly TRBD2 for D (5 bases). Per the germline V gene, CDR1 is SGDLS and CDR2 is YYNGEE. CDR3 length: 13 residues. V was shortened by 4 bases and J by 6 bases, with 14 bases between the two germline ends. Here the CDR3 DNA reads TGTGCCAGCAGCCCCGCCTCGGGATCCGAGCAGTACTTC. Its protein product is CASSPASGSEQYF.

Regarding this clonotype: Its ends do not fully match the called genes, so a read error is possible. J is TRBJ2-3 and V is TRBV18; 9 nucleotides match TRBD1. The CDR3 covers 15 residues. Germline CDR1 and CDR2: KGHSH and LQKENI. This CDR3 reads CAGSSGQGSTDTQYF. CDR3 coding DNA: TGTGCCGGCTCATCGGGACAGGGAAGCACAGATACGCAGTATTTT.

The chain links TRBV5-6 to TRBJ1-1, with 7 bases that match TRBD1. This CDR3 has 16 amino acids. Losses at the gene ends were 4 bases for V and 5 bases for J; bases not matched to a gene: 14. Germline V gene lookup returns CDR1 SGHDT and CDR2 YYEEEE. CDR3 in DNA: TGTGCCAGCAGCATGAAACAGGGGTCAGGTCGGACTGAAGCTTTCTTT. Translating gives CASSMKQGSGRTEAFF.

A few counts support this clonotype. V is TRBV21-1 and J is TRBJ2-4; TRBD2, the D gene given by the table, was not confirmed from the DNA. TRBV21-1 is recorded as a pseudogene. CDR3 length: 16 residues. CDR3 in DNA: TGTGCCAGCAGCAAAAAGGGCAGGTCGGCCAAAAACATTCAGTACTTC. Translating it yields CASSKKGRSAKNIQYF.

This chain joins TRBV20-1 and TRBJ2-7; 7 nucleotides align to TRBD2. The V gene's germline CDR1 is DFQATT and CDR2 SNEGSKA (reference sequence). CDR3 size: 14 residues. Unmatched junction bases numbered 7, after V lost 5 bases and J lost 0 bases. CDR3 loop: CSASLSGRSYEQYF. DNA for the CDR3: TGCAGTGCTTCCCTTAGCGGGCGCTCCTACGAGCAGTACTTC.

The genes are TRBV7-9 and TRBJ2-7; D not resolved. This CDR3 is 13 amino acids long. Deletions cut 10 bases from V and 5 bases from J, with 18 bases between. The germline V gene encodes CDR1 SEHNR and CDR2 FQNEAQ (reference sequence). CDR3 DNA sequence: TGTGCCACCACCCCATTCCCGGCCGACGAGCAGTACTTC. Protein sequence: CATTPFPADEQYF. Supplemented by reference TRBV7-9 and TRBJ2-7, the full variable domain reads DTGVSQNPRHKITKRGQNVTFRCDPISEHNRLYWYRQTLGQGPEFLTYFQNEAQLEKSRLLSDRFSAERPKGSFSTLEIQRTEQGDSAMYLCATTPFPADEQYFGPGTRLTVT.

Turning to this clonotype: Without the conserved terminal phenylalanine or tryptophan, this CDR3 likely stems from a read error. The rearrangement uses TRBV15 and TRBJ1-5, with D perhaps TRBD1 (6 bases). Germline loops: CDR1 LNHNV, CDR2 YYDKDF (reference sequence). There are 14 residues in the CDR3. V was trimmed by 4 bases and J by 7 bases, leaving 14 bases between them. DNA of the CDR3: TGTGCCACCAGCAAATCAGGGGCTGGGCAGCCCCAGCATTGT. As protein: CATSKSGAGQPQHC.

This clonotype was counted a few times. The rearrangement joins TRBV6-1 to TRBJ2-3; 8 nucleotides agree with TRBD1. Germline V lookup: CDR1 MNHNS, CDR2 SASEGT. J lost 1 base, V lost 0 bases, and 3 bases had no gene match. CDR3 length: 16 amino acids. CDR3 loop: CASSEARGQGTDTQYF. The CDR3 DNA is TGTGCCAGCAGTGAAGCAAGGGGACAGGGCACAGATACGCAGTATTTT.